This T cell receptor (beta chain) emerged from a study of T cells in Graves' hyperthyroidism and ophthalmopathy. The study's findings and limits: Separation of ophthalmopathy from stable hyperthyroidism was achieved by a 13 V-J model.

The source material, RNA transcripts, was used to amplify TCR beta CDR3 regions. Primed by the HTBI set, a first-round RT-PCR was run on the TCR CDR3. One entry per CDR3 protein, called by TCRdb with MiXCR from the multiplex PCR reads. The sample lists over 90,000 distinct CDR3 sequences; about 45% were seen once. Patients showing uncontrolled infection, other autoimmune disease, pregnancy or lactation were ineligible. This clonotype has ten or more counts. Its antigen remains unknown. The sample taken for sequencing was blood. The clonotype comes from a man aged 40-55 years with Graves' hyperthyroidism.

The CDR3 bases are TGTGCCAGCAGCCCCTATTTAGGGAGTGGCTACACCTTC. It encodes CASSPYLGSGYTF. The V and J genes are TRBV9 and TRBJ1-2, with unresolved D. CDR3 length: 13 residues. Trimming removed 4 bases at V and 7 bases at J, with 14 bases between. CDR1 SGDLS and CDR2 YYNGEE come from the germline V gene.